The source of this T cell receptor beta chain is a study of blood T cell repertoires in COVID-19. Overall study: The cDNA or gDNA used as material had been derived from T cells, B-cell-depleted T cells, or PBMCs.

Germline lookup yields CDR1 LNHDA and CDR2 SQIVND (reference sequence). V was cut by 7 bases and J by 2 bases, with 14 bases left in between. The CDR3 has 14 residues. Generated by immunoSEQ multiplex PCR, the TCRdb table keeps only in-frame clones and is missing some. Among over 150,000 clones, roughly four fifths were seen once, and the ten largest hold around 1.5%. This rearrangement joins TRBV19 to TRBJ1-1, with D hard to call. Sequenced sample: peripheral blood. The clonotype originates from a man older than 75 with acute or convalescent COVID-19. CDR3 DNA: TGTGCCAGTATCCCTCGGGGAGTTAACACTGAAGCTTTCTTT. Its protein is CASIPRGVNTEAFF.